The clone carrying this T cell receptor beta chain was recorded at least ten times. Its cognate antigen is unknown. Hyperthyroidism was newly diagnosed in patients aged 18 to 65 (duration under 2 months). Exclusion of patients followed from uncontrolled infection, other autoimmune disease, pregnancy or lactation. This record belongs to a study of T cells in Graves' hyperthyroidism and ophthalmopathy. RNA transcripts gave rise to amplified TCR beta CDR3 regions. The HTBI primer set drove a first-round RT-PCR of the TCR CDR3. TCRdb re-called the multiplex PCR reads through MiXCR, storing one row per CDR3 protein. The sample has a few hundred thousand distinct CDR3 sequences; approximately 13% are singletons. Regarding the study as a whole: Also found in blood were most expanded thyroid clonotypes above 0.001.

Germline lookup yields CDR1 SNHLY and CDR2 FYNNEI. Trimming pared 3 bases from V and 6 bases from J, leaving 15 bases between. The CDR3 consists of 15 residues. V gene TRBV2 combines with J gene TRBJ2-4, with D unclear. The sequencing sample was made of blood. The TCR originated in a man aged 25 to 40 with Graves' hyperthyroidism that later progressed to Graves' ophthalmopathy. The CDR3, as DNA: TGTGCCAGCAGTGATCTGGCCGCCTATGGAAACATTCAGTACTTC. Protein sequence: CASSDLAAYGNIQYF.